A selection of T cell receptor beta chains follows, all from one sample in a study of CD8 T cells in ankylosing spondylitis. In TCRdb, the 5' RACE reads were re-called with MiXCR into one record per CDR3 protein. Counted here are 39,000 or so distinct CDR3 sequences, 10% occurring once; the ten biggest clones make up around 15%. What was sequenced was blood, either unsorted or a sorted T cell fraction (not recorded which). The source is a male donor with ankylosing spondylitis or in good health (not recorded which). The conserved cysteine and the conserved F or W are not part of the CDR3 here. Each record gives: D gene, V gene, CDR3 protein. D genes are given only for firm matches.

- | TRBV6-1 | ASREEGNTDTQY
- | TRBV6-1 | ASSGPRWPTEAF
- | TRBV20-1 | SARERMNEQF
TRBD1 | TRBV19 | ASGAAGGEAF
- | TRBV15 | ATSRDRGSGYEQY
- | TRBV5-1 | ASSIKSGLGYEQY
- | TRBV14 | ASSQDSSDTQY
- | TRBV7-2 | ASSRYWRAGNEQF
- | TRBV9 | ASSVPGSGYT
- | TRBV5-4 | ASSLDSGFHSYNEQF
- | TRBV2 | ASTPSGSTDTQY
- | TRBV30 | AWSVTGPGGWGGYT
- | TRBV5-1 | ASSANPSRETQY
- | TRBV11-2 | ASSYSGQYNEQF
- | TRBV10-3 | AIRSGQGSGSSYNEQF
TRBD1 | TRBV12-3/TRBV12-4 | ASSNPGDRDPEAF
TRBD1 | TRBV27 | ASSHRGQETQY
- | TRBV20-1 | SARVPGTQYNEQF
- | TRBV6-5 | ASSYGRGIEQF
- | TRBV12-3/TRBV12-4 | ASSLGQAYYEQY
- | TRBV7-7 | ASSLVETLGVVPEINEQF
TRBD1 | TRBV3-1 | ACCQSPGQNYEQY
- | TRBV20-1 | SVRPSEKEDTGELF
- | TRBV20-1 | SVRDLPLTSTDTQY
- | TRBV5-1 | ASTRGSYNSPLH
- | TRBV10-3 | AISESRGGYNEQF
- | TRBV5-1 | ASSFGYEQY
- | TRBV7-9 | ASSLVQEETQY
TRBD1 | TRBV12-3/TRBV12-4 | ASSSRDRNTEAF
- | TRBV7-6 | ASSYLPTNTGELF
- | TRBV20-1 | SAPNVEGGAYNEQF
TRBD1 | TRBV5-1 | ASSLMTGGYEQY
- | TRBV28 | ASSLGGGGHNQPQH
- | TRBV20-1 | SARGPGGTSSYNEQF
- | TRBV14 | ASSQDLGLSNEQF
- | TRBV5-1 | ASSLDYSYEQY
TRBD2 | TRBV20-1 | SARDSSGRGGTDTQY
- | TRBV4-1 | ASSQPTGIGSPLH
- | TRBV29-1 | SAQYDHLYNEQF
- | TRBV29-1 | SVGDGSSYNEQF
TRBD2 | TRBV3-1 | ASSPQAGGFTYEQY
- | TRBV10-3 | AISLGTNQNIQY
- | TRBV4-2 | ASSQDTFAGELF
- | TRBV29-1 | STSTGSEKLF
- | TRBV2 | ASSHSAGGGTNEQF
- | TRBV4-1 | ASSQVGGNQPQH
- | TRBV5-6 | AMGPGLSCEQY
TRBD2 | TRBV5-1 | ASLAGGARNEQF
TRBD1 | TRBV5-1 | ASNSGTGTYNEQF